The rows below give T cell receptor beta chains drawn from one sample of a study of OX40 agonist ivuxolimab in advanced cancers. Sequencing used immunoSEQ multiplex PCR; TCRdb keeps in-frame clones, though not all of them. This table holds around 35,000 clones, approximately 80% found once. This sample comprised CD4+ or CD8+ T cells sorted from blood, obtained in a trial of the OX40 agonist ivuxolimab. The receptors stem from an adult with an advanced solid tumor such as melanoma, head and neck, liver or kidney cancer. Each CDR3 is given with its conserved first and last residue. A D gene is named only where the DNA matches it firmly. Clone size appears in some rows only: once, few, many, or a class for an expanded clone.

v_call	d_call	j_call	clone_size	cdr3_aa	cdr3_nt
TRBV30	TRBD2	TRBJ2-7	-	CALAGRTYEQYF	TGTGCCCTAGCGGGACGAACCTACGAGCAGTACTTC
TRBV7-3	-	TRBJ2-1	-	CASSLTVAVYNEQFF	TGTGCCAGCAGCTTAACGGTGGCGGTCTACAATGAGCAGTTCTTC
TRBV7-2	-	TRBJ2-6	-	CASSLGGIGANVLTF	TGTGCCAGCAGCTTAGGAGGGATAGGGGCCAACGTCCTGACTTTC
TRBV7-3	-	TRBJ2-7	-	CASSFSGSIGEQYF	TGTGCCAGCAGCTTTAGCGGATCTATTGGCGAGCAGTACTTC
TRBV5-1	-	TRBJ2-2	-	CASSRYPGHDNGELFF	TGCGCCAGCAGCCGATACCCGGGACACGACAACGGGGAGCTGTTTTTT
TRBV27	-	TRBJ2-3	-	CASSSNPTGNTQYF	TGTGCCAGCAGTTCTAACCCAACTGGTAATACGCAGTATTTT
TRBV6-5	-	TRBJ2-5	-	CASSAEETQYF	TGTGCCAGCAGCGCGGAAGAGACCCAGTACTTC
TRBV5-1	TRBD1	TRBJ1-1	-	CASSGGTDRRGAEAFF	TGCGCCAGCAGCGGGGGCACGGACAGGAGAGGGGCTGAAGCTTTCTTT
TRBV9	-	TRBJ2-5	-	CASSSRDGLVETQYF	TGTGCCAGCAGTTCCCGGGACGGTCTGGTGGAGACCCAGTACTTC
TRBV6-5	TRBD1	TRBJ2-7	-	CASRLRDSYEQYF	TGTGCCAGCAGACTCCGGGACAGTTACGAGCAGTACTTC
TRBV28	-	TRBJ1-5	few	CASSLTLNQPQHF	TGTGCCAGCAGTTTAACGCTCAATCAGCCCCAGCATTTT
TRBV11-3	TRBD1	TRBJ2-1	-	CASSARDRGYEQFF	TGTGCCAGCAGCGCCCGGGACAGGGGTTATGAGCAGTTCTTC
TRBV20-1	-	TRBJ1-6	once	CSARYGSPLHF	TGCAGTGCTAGATACGGTTCACCCCTCCACTTT
TRBV11-1	-	TRBJ1-1	-	CASSLIRDTEAFF	TGTGCCAGCAGCTTAATCAGGGACACTGAAGCTTTCTTT
TRBV19	TRBD1	TRBJ1-2	few	CASSFTIRQGAWGYTF	TGTGCCAGTAGCTTCACGATTCGACAGGGGGCATGGGGCTACACCTTC
TRBV6-6	-	TRBJ1-5	-	CASRTENQPQHF	TGTGCCAGCAGGACCGAAAATCAGCCCCAGCATTTT
TRBV27	-	TRBJ2-2	-	CASSLFGRGTGELFF	TGTGCCAGCAGTTTATTTGGCAGGGGCACCGGGGAGCTGTTTTTT
TRBV30	-	TRBJ2-5	-	CAWSVKGPGETQYF	TGTGCCTGGAGTGTAAAGGGTCCGGGTGAGACCCAGTACTTC
TRBV27	-	TRBJ2-3	few	CASSLYRGLTDTQYF	TGTGCCAGCAGTTTATACCGGGGGCTCACAGATACGCAGTATTTT
TRBV28	-	TRBJ2-1	-	CATFTLPGNEQFF	TGTGCCACCTTTACCCTTCCGGGAAATGAGCAGTTCTTC
TRBV27	TRBD1	TRBJ2-7	-	CASSSRTGSYEQYF	TGTGCCAGCAGTTCACGGACAGGGTCCTACGAGCAGTACTTC
TRBV2	TRBD1	TRBJ2-7	few	CASGQGESYEQYF	TGTGCCAGCGGACAGGGCGAGTCCTACGAGCAGTACTTC
TRBV6-1	-	TRBJ2-3	-	CASSARRAEAETQYF	TGTGCCAGCAGTGCCCGGCGGGCTGAAGCGGAAACGCAGTATTTT
TRBV11-2	-	TRBJ2-7	-	CASSQGSSYEQYF	TGTGCCAGCAGCCAAGGCAGCTCCTACGAGCAGTACTTC
TRBV5-4	-	TRBJ2-7	-	CASSSAGRTYEQYF	TGTGCCAGCAGCTCTGCGGGACGGACCTACGAGCAGTACTTC
TRBV5-1	TRBD2	TRBJ2-6	-	CASSSNYGGGGSGANVLTF	TGCGCCAGCAGCTCCAACTACGGCGGGGGAGGCTCTGGGGCCAACGTCCTGACTTTC
TRBV5-1	-	TRBJ2-7	once	CASSLDGTGDYEQYF	TGCGCCAGCAGCTTGGATGGGACGGGCGACTACGAGCAGTACTTC
TRBV6-6	-	TRBJ1-2	-	CASSSSRDGANYGYTF	TGTGCCAGCAGTTCGTCCCGGGACGGAGCTAACTATGGCTACACCTTC
TRBV11-2	-	TRBJ2-1	few	CASSPSWGHGNEQFF	TGTGCCAGCAGCCCCTCCTGGGGGCACGGCAATGAGCAGTTCTTC
TRBV10-3	-	TRBJ2-7	-	CASGTGTYEQYF	TGTGCCTCCGGAACAGGGACCTACGAGCAGTACTTC
TRBV29-1	-	TRBJ1-1	-	CSVTSDSHLRAFF	TGCAGCGTTACGTCGGACTCCCACCTAAGAGCTTTCTTT
TRBV5-6	-	TRBJ2-2	-	CASSPLGANTGELFF	TGTGCCAGCAGCCCCTTGGGTGCGAACACCGGGGAGCTGTTTTTT
TRBV2	TRBD2	TRBJ2-2	-	CASTGLAGGSGELFF	TGTGCCAGCACTGGACTAGCGGGAGGGTCCGGGGAGCTGTTTTTT
TRBV5-1	TRBD2	TRBJ2-1	-	CASSPGLAGLHPSNEQFF	TGCGCCAGCAGCCCGGGACTAGCGGGACTTCACCCGTCCAATGAGCAGTTCTTC
TRBV9	-	TRBJ1-1	-	CASSSGGMNTEAFF	TGTGCCAGCAGCTCTGGGGGGATGAACACTGAAGCTTTCTTT
TRBV29-1	-	TRBJ2-5	few	CSGALSRNQETQYF	TGCAGCGGCGCCTTAAGCAGAAATCAAGAGACCCAGTACTTC
TRBV19	-	TRBJ1-2	-	CASSIQGLYGYTF	TGTGCCAGTAGTATCCAGGGTCTTTATGGCTACACCTTC
TRBV6-5	-	TRBJ2-1	-	CASSYEGTYVDEQFF	TGTGCCAGCAGTTACGAGGGGACCTATGTAGATGAGCAGTTCTTC
TRBV7-9	-	TRBJ2-5	-	CASSLGRQETQYF	TGTGCCAGCAGCTTAGGACGTCAAGAGACCCAGTACTTC
TRBV23-1	TRBD1	TRBJ1-4	-	CASSPLGRGLFEKLFF	TGCGCCAGCAGTCCCCTTGGCAGGGGGTTGTTTGAAAAACTGTTTTTT
TRBV19	-	TRBJ2-5	-	CASSIQAGKTQYF	TGTGCCAGTAGTATCCAGGCGGGGAAGACCCAGTACTTC
TRBV18	TRBD2	TRBJ2-3	few	CASSLGRGGVDTQYF	TGTGCCAGCTCACTGGGCCGGGGGGGCGTTGATACGCAGTATTTT